These T cell receptor beta chains were read from a single sample in a study of cytomegalovirus exposure and HLA in healthy donors. TCRdb keeps only in-frame clones here, not all; method: immunoSEQ multiplex PCR. The sample shows roughly 300,000 clones, 87% of them seen only once. Specimen: PBMCs. These receptors were collected from a woman aged 25 to 45 in good health and CMV-seropositive. Each CDR3 is given with its conserved first and last residue.

length: 14; J: TRBJ1-2; V: TRBV7-2; CDR3: CASSPNQGRGGYTF
length: 13; J: TRBJ1-6; V: TRBV6-5; CDR3: CASSGSEFSPLHF
length: 13; J: TRBJ2-1; V: TRBV6-1; CDR3: CASSETGTFEQFF
length: 12; J: TRBJ2-1; V: TRBV27; CDR3: CASSTQGQEQFF
length: 15; J: TRBJ2-7; V: TRBV28; CDR3: CASRYPGGQAYEQYF
length: 17; J: TRBJ1-4; V: TRBV25-1; CDR3: CASSEPSRQGVDEKLFF
length: 18; J: TRBJ2-6; V: TRBV28; CDR3: CASRPLRDYLSGANVLTF
length: 16; J: TRBJ2-1; V: TRBV7-2; CDR3: CASSEGAGLAGAEQFF
length: 14; J: TRBJ2-1; V: TRBV7-9; CDR3: CASSIWGREGEQFF
length: 13; J: TRBJ2-1; V: TRBV10-3; CDR3: CAISDTDREEQFF
length: 15; J: TRBJ1-4; V: TRBV15; CDR3: CATSGPRATNEKLFF
length: 13; J: TRBJ1-1; V: TRBV30; CDR3: CAWREGGETEAFF
length: 15; J: TRBJ1-5; V: TRBV6-5; CDR3: CASSYRGIGNQPQHF
length: 15; J: TRBJ2-1; V: TRBV7-9; CDR3: CASSLLQEAYNEQFF
length: 12; J: TRBJ2-5; V: TRBV30; CDR3: CAWGFGPETQYF
length: 17; J: TRBJ2-2; V: TRBV28; CDR3: CASSLGTSGGRPGELFF
length: 13; J: TRBJ2-7; V: TRBV19; CDR3: CASSIDGGTEQYF
length: 17; J: TRBJ1-3; V: TRBV7-2; CDR3: CASSLHTGLATGNTIYF